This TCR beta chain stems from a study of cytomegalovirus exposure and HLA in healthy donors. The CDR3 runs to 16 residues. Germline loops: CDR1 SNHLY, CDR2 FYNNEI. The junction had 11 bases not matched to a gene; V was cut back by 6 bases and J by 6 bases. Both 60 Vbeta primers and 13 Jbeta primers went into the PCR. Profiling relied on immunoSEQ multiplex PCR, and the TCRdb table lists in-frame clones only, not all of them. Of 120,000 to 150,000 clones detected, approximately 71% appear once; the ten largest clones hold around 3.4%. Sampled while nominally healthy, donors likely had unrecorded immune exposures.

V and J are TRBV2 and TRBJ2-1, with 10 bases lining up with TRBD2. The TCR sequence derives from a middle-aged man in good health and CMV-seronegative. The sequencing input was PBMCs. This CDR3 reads CASSATLAGVINEQFF. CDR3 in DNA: TGTGCCAGCAGCGCAACTCTAGCGGGGGTCATCAATGAGCAGTTCTTC.